This T cell receptor beta chain was identified during a study of CD8 T cells in ankylosing spondylitis. This clonotype was seen a few times. Its target is not known. Deletions cut 3 bases from V and 2 bases from J, with 10 bases between. The CDR3 totals 14 residues. Germline V gives CDR1 SEHNR, CDR2 FQNEAQ (reference sequence). Study-level points and caveats: Blood of patients with ankylosing spondylitis appeared to be characterized by a TCR beta motif of seven or eight highly homologous variants. Past studies reported some motif variants in reactive arthritis synovial fluid and blood.

Quantitative molecular-barcoded 5'-RACE generated the TCR beta libraries. MiXCR, run by TCRdb on the 5' RACE reads, gives a single entry per CDR3 protein. The sample holds some 140,000 distinct CDR3 sequences, 7% to 9% seen once. The source material was synovial fluid, either unsorted or a sorted T cell fraction (not recorded which). The clonotype originates from a male donor with ankylosing spondylitis. The chain has TRBV7-9 and TRBJ1-1, with a weak D call TRBD1 (6 bases). The CDR3 DNA reads TGTGCCAGCAGCTTTCAGGGGATAAACACTGAAGCTTTCTTT. Protein: CASSFQGINTEAFF.